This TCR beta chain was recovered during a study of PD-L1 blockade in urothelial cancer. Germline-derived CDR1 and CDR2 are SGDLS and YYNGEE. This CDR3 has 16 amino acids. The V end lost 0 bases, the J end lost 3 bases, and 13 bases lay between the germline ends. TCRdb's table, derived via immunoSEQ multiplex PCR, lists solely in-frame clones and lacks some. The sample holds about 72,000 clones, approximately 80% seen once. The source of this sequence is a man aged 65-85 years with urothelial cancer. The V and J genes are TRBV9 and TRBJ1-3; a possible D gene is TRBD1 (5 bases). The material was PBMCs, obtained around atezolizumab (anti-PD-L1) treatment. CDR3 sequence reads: CASSVVQGGVGNTIYF. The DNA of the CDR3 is TGTGCCAGCAGCGTAGTTCAGGGAGGAGTTGGAAACACCATATATTTT.